This TCR beta chain was sequenced for a study of T-cell reconstitution after alpha-beta-depleted transplantation in children. As it was prepared, the TCRbeta library received unique molecular identifiers. A single record per CDR3 protein comes from TCRdb applying MiXCR to the PCR reads. The sample has a few hundred thousand distinct CDR3 sequences; 23% are singletons. Study observations and caveats: TCRbeta diversity was high at day 60 in some patients (a result of surviving recipient T cells and thymic progenitors). The study reportedly traced alpha-beta T cells about two months after transplant to several hundred expanded graft clones. T-cell counts and diversity at one year following transplant were attributed mainly to newly produced T cells.

Trimming shortened V by 6 bases and J by 4 bases, and 16 bases separated the two germline ends. The CDR3 loop spans 13 amino acids. Per the germline V gene, CDR1 is SQVTM and CDR2 is ANQGSEA. As regards this clonotype: Its antigen is not known.

This specimen was PBMCs, mostly from graft donor cells, taken 180 days after TCRalphabeta/CD19-depleted stem cell transplant. This receptor was obtained from a male patient between 10 and 17 years old who had a stem cell transplant for acute lymphoblastic leukemia, so the T cells may come from the graft donor. This chain connects TRBV29-1 to TRBJ2-7, with D tentatively TRBD1 (5 bases). The CDR3 nucleotides are TGCAGCGTCGGTCAGGGCCGCGGATACGAGCAGTACTTC. It codes for CSVGQGRGYEQYF.